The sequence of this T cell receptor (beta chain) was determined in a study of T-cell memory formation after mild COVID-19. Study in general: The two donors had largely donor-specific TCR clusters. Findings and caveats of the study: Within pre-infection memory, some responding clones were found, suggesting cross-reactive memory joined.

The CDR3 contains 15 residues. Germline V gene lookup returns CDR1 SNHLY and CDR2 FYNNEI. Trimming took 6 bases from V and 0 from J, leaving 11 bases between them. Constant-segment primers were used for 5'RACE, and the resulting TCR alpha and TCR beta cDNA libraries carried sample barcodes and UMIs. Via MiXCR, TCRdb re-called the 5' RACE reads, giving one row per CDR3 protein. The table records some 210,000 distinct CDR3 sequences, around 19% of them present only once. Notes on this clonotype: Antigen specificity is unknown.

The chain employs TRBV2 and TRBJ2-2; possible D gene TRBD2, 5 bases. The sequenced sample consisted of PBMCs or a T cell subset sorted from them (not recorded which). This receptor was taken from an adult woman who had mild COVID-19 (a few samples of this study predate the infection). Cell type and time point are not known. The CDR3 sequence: CASRESGSNTGELFF. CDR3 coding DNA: TGTGCCAGCAGGGAGAGCGGTTCGAACACCGGGGAGCTGTTTTTT. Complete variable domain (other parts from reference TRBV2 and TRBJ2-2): EPEVTQTPSHQVTQMGQEVILRCVPISNHLYFYWYRQILGQKVEFLVSFYNNEISEKSEIFDDQFSVERPDGSNFTLKIRSTKLEDSAMYFCASRESGSNTGELFFGEGSRLTVL.